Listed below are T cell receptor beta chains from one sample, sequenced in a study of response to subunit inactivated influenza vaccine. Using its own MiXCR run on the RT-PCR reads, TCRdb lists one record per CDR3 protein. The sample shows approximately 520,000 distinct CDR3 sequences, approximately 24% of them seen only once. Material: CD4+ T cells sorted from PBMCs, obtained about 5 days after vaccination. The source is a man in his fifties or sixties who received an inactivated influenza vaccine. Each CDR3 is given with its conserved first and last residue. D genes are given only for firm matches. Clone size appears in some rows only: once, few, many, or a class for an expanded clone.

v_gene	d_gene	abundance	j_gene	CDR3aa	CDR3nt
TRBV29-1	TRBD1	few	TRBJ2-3	CSVQDRASTDTQYF	TGCAGCGTCCAGGACAGGGCAAGCACAGATACGCAGTATTTT
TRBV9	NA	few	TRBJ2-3	CASSVSGTDTQYF	TGTGCCAGCAGCGTATCTGGCACAGATACGCAGTATTTT
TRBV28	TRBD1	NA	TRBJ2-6	CASSLGGQGSSGANVLTF	TGTGCCAGCAGTTTAGGTGGACAGGGGAGCTCTGGGGCCAACGTCCTGACTTTC
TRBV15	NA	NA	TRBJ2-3	CATSGGTHTSTDTQYF	TGTGCCACCAGCGGCGGGACACATACTAGCACAGATACGCAGTATTTT
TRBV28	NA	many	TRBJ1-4	CASSFSPHEKLFF	TGTGCCAGCAGTTTCTCCCCTCATGAAAAACTGTTTTTT
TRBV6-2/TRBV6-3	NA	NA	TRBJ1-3	CASSYGTTGNTIYF	TGTGCCAGCAGTTACGGGACGACTGGAAACACCATATATTTT
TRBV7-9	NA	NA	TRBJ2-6	CASSIRTVLPGANVLTF	TGTGCCAGCAGCATAAGGACAGTTCTCCCTGGGGCCAACGTCCTGACTTTC
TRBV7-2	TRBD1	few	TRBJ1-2	CASSLSGQGIFGGYTF	TGTGCCAGCAGCTTATCGGGACAGGGTATTTTTGGAGGCTACACCTTC
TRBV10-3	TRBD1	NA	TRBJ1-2	CAISEGVRGYGYTF	TGTGCCATCAGTGAGGGTGTCAGGGGGTATGGCTACACCTTC
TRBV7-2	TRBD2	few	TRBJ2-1	CASTWAIAGRYNEQFF	TGTGCCAGCACCTGGGCAATAGCGGGACGATACAATGAGCAGTTCTTC
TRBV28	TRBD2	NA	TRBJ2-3	CASTRPTSGGPGTQYF	TGTGCCAGCACCCGCCCCACTAGCGGGGGCCCTGGAACGCAGTATTTT
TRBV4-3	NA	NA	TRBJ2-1	CASSHRGTARGDNEQFF	TGCGCCAGCAGCCACCGGGGAACGGCTAGGGGGGACAATGAGCAGTTCTTC
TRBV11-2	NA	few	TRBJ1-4	CASSLGGALGEKLFF	TGTGCCAGCAGCTTGGGCGGAGCTTTAGGGGAAAAACTGTTTTTT
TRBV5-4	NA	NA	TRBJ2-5	CASSLGESETQYF	TGTGCCAGCAGCTTGGGGGAGTCGGAGACCCAGTACTTC
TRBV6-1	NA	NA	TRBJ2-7	CASSGQTNYEQYF	TGTGCCAGCAGTGGTCAGACAAACTACGAGCAGTACTTC
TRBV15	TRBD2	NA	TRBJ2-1	CATSIRDYFDEQFF	TGTGCCACCAGCATCCGGGACTACTTCGATGAGCAGTTCTTC
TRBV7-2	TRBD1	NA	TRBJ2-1	CASSLTAGGHEQFF	TGTGCCAGCAGCTTAACGGCAGGGGGCCATGAGCAGTTCTTC
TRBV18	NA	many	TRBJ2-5	CASSPPGETQYF	TGTGCCAGCAGTCCTCCTGGGGAGACCCAGTACTTC